The 29 T cell receptor beta chains reported below all come from one sample, sequenced in a study of cytomegalovirus exposure and HLA in healthy donors. A multiplex PCR was run with 60 Vbeta primers and 13 Jbeta primers. Measured with immunoSEQ multiplex PCR; TCRdb has only the in-frame clones, and not every one. The data contain roughly 100,000 clones, 12% of them singletons. Input material: PBMCs. Receptors were obtained from a man in his forties or fifties in good health and CMV-seropositive.

In its sample, this clone was seen a few times. The chain's CDR3 is CASSQPTVNTEAFF. DNA of the CDR3: TGTGCCAGTAGCCAACCTACAGTGAACACTGAAGCTTTCTTT. The chain has TRBV19 and TRBJ1-1; D not resolved. Trimming took 6 bases from V and 0 from J, leaving 11 bases between them. The germline V gene encodes CDR1 LNHDA and CDR2 SQIVND (reference sequence). CDR3 length: 14 amino acids.

This clone occurred a few times. The V call is TRBV4-1, the J call TRBJ2-3, with 10 bases matching TRBD2. The J segment lost 2 bases and the V segment lost 0 bases, leaving 2 bases of the junction unmatched. Germline assignment: CDR1 MGHRA and CDR2 YSYEKL. This CDR3 spans 16 amino acids. The CDR3 DNA reads as TGCGCCAGCAGCCAAGATGGACTAGCGGACACAGATACGCAGTATTTT. Translating it yields CASSQDGLADTDTQYF.

This clone was detected only a few times. The rearrangement joins TRBV7-3 to TRBJ2-2, with TRBD1 matching over 7 bases. CDR1 and CDR2 (germline): SGHTA, FQGTGA. V trimming: 2 bases; J trimming: 0 bases; junction bases outside the gene matches: 9. This CDR3 is 18 amino acids long. CDR3 sequence reads: CASSLHPRGTTNTGELFF. CDR3 DNA sequence: TGTGCCAGCAGCTTACACCCCAGGGGGACGACGAACACCGGGGAGCTGTTTTTT.

This clone was seen more than once but under ten times. The V and J genes are TRBV5-1 and TRBJ2-7; 7 nucleotides line up with TRBD1. The germline V gene encodes CDR1 SGHRS and CDR2 YFSETQ. V lost 4 bases to trimming and J lost 3 bases; unmatched junction nucleotides: 1. The CDR3 length is 12 residues. The CDR3 DNA sequence: TGCGCCAGCAGCCGGGACAGCTACGAGCAGTACTTC. Protein: CASSRDSYEQYF.

There are a few counts of this clone. The chain joins TRBV28 to TRBJ1-5; D remains ambiguous. V was trimmed by 3 bases and J by 4 bases, leaving 7 bases between them. The CDR3 consists of 13 residues. Germline V CDR1 and CDR2: MDHEN, SYDVKM. As DNA, the CDR3 is TGTGCCAGCAGTTTCGGGTCGAATCAGCCCCAGCATTTT. Protein: CASSFGSNQPQHF.

The sample holds a few counts of this clone. The chain carries TRBV6-5 and TRBJ1-1; D ambiguous. The CDR3 has 12 residues. Germline assignment: CDR1 MNHEY and CDR2 SVGAGI. V lost 6 bases, J lost 2 bases, and 7 bases lay in between. The CDR3 nucleotides are TGTGCCAGCAGGACACATAACACTGAAGCTTTCTTT. It is translated as CASRTHNTEAFF.

V is TRBV6-1 and J is TRBJ1-5; TRBD1 agrees at 7 bases. Germline CDR1 reads MNHNS; CDR2 reads SASEGT. V lost 5 bases to trimming and J lost 5 bases; unmatched junction nucleotides: 9. CDR3 length: 15 residues. This CDR3 reads CASSQLTGTDQPQHF. CDR3 nucleotide sequence: TGTGCCAGCAGTCAGCTTACCGGGACAGATCAGCCCCAGCATTTT.

This CDR3 is CASSLDYGSYNEQFF. The CDR3 nucleotides read TGTGCCAGCAGCTTAGATTATGGGAGCTACAATGAGCAGTTCTTC. The chain links TRBV7-9 to TRBJ2-1, with D maybe TRBD2 (5 bases). V lost 1 base, J lost 3 bases, and 10 bases lay in between. From germline, CDR1 is SEHNR and CDR2 FQNEAQ (reference sequence). The CDR3 loop spans 15 amino acids.

The chain has TRBV14 and TRBJ2-2, with D perhaps TRBD2 (6 bases). Trimming left V 8 bases short and J 3 bases short, with 16 bases between. Germline lookup yields CDR1 SGHDN and CDR2 FVKESK. The CDR3 has 15 residues. CDR3 sequence: CASRGAGFDTGELFF. DNA for the CDR3: TGTGCCAGCCGAGGGGCGGGGTTCGACACCGGGGAGCTGTTTTTT.

V gene TRBV5-6 combines with J gene TRBJ2-5; 8 bases line up with TRBD2. CDR3 size: 16 residues. CDR1 SGHDT and CDR2 YYEEEE come from the germline V gene. V gave up 0 bases and J gave up 6 bases; unmatched junction bases: 10. The CDR3 loop is CASSLASSGSRKTQYF. Here the CDR3 DNA reads TGTGCCAGCAGCTTGGCTTCCAGCGGGAGTCGGAAGACCCAGTACTTC.

The J gene is TRBJ1-2, the V gene TRBV13, with 12 bases fitting TRBD1. The CDR3 consists of 15 residues. Trimming took 5 bases from V and 5 from J; bases not matched to a gene: 6. The germline CDR1 and CDR2 sequences are PRHDT and FYEKMQ (reference sequence). The CDR3 region is CASSMGQGALYGYTF. Here the CDR3 DNA reads TGTGCCAGCAGCATGGGACAGGGGGCTCTTTATGGCTACACCTTC.

The table lists this clone with a few counts. The genes are TRBV12-5 and TRBJ1-1, with D uncertain. This CDR3 contains 14 residues. Germline V lookup: CDR1 LGHNT, CDR2 FRNRAP. V was trimmed by 2 bases and J by 6 bases, leaving 13 bases between them. The CDR3 spells CASGLFPGRAEAFF. Here the CDR3 DNA reads TGTGCTAGTGGTTTGTTCCCCGGGAGAGCTGAAGCTTTCTTT.

The rearrangement joins TRBV6-5 to TRBJ2-5, with no clear D. The CDR3 covers 15 residues. CDR1 and CDR2 from the germline V gene are MNHEY and SVGAGI. The ends were cut back, 0 bases at V and 1 base at J, with 9 bases in the middle. CDR3 nucleotide sequence: TGTGCCAGCAGTTACTCGATGGGCAGCCAAGAGACCCAGTACTTC. Translated, it gives CASSYSMGSQETQYF.

This chain joins TRBV11-2 and TRBJ1-5; a weak D match, TRBD1 (6 bases). Germline-derived CDR1 and CDR2 are SGHAT and FQNNGV. Trimming left V 4 bases short and J 0 bases short, with 10 bases between. The CDR3 extends over 15 amino acids. CDR3 bases: TGTGCCAGCAGCTCCAGGGGCTATAGCAATCAGCCCCAGCATTTT. Encoded protein: CASSSRGYSNQPQHF.

The chain has TRBV25-1 and TRBJ1-2; D is unclear. Trimming left V 5 bases short and J 6 bases short, with 16 bases between. Germline CDR1 and CDR2: MGHDK and SYGVNS. The CDR3 is made up of 14 amino acids. This CDR3 reads CASSSGMTFHGYTF. CDR3 coding DNA: TGTGCCAGCAGTTCGGGGATGACGTTCCATGGCTACACCTTC.

This clone was found a few times. The V gene is TRBV7-2, the J gene TRBJ2-7; D possibly corresponds to TRBD1 (5 bases). Trimming removed 0 bases at V and 3 bases at J, with 9 bases between. The CDR3 is made up of 14 amino acids. Germline V lookup: CDR1 SGHTA, CDR2 FQGNSA. The CDR3 here is CASSLAAGNYEQYF. DNA for the CDR3: TGTGCCAGCAGCTTAGCAGCAGGGAACTACGAGCAGTACTTC.

The rearrangement uses TRBV6-1 and TRBJ2-7; TRBD2 agrees at 10 bases. This CDR3 region has 14 residues. Germline CDR1 and CDR2: MNHNS and SASEGT. V shed 7 bases, J shed 7 bases, and the junction held 10 bases outside the gene matches. The CDR3 region has the DNA TGTGCCAGCAACCAGCGGGAGGGTCTGGGGGAGCAGTACTTC. It codes for CASNQREGLGEQYF.

This clone was seen a few times. The rearrangement joins TRBV7-2 to TRBJ1-4; 8 bases agree with TRBD1. The CDR3 loop spans 18 amino acids. CDR1 is SGHTA, CDR2 FQGNSA, per germline. The junction had 7 bases not matched to a gene; V was cut back by 1 base and J by 0 bases. CDR3 bases: TGTGCCAGCAGCTTAGAACAGGGGGGCTCCTCAACTAATGAAAAACTGTTTTTT. It yields the protein CASSLEQGGSSTNEKLFF.

The chain recombines TRBV18 with TRBJ1-2; 7 bases fit TRBD1. CDR1 KGHSH and CDR2 LQKENI come from the germline V gene. With V trimmed by 0 bases and J by 6 bases, 1 base remained unmatched. This CDR3 comprises 13 residues. The CDR3 loop reads CASSPPGQHGYTF. CDR3 sequence (DNA): TGTGCCAGCTCACCACCGGGACAGCATGGCTACACCTTC.

The V call is TRBV18, the J call TRBJ1-1; 9 bases line up with TRBD1. The CDR3 runs to 13 residues. Germline loops: CDR1 KGHSH, CDR2 LQKENI. V dropped 8 bases and J dropped 5; count of bases not matched to a gene: 6. Here the CDR3 DNA reads TGTGCCAGCCGGACAGGGGCGAGGACTGAAGCTTTCTTT. Translating gives CASRTGARTEAFF.

The CDR3 nucleotides read TGTGCCAGTAGTATAGGCGGACAGGGGGCAAGAGCTTTCTTT. This encodes CASSIGGQGARAFF. The rearrangement uses TRBV19 and TRBJ1-1; 11 bases agree with TRBD1. The CDR3 runs to 14 residues. After removal of 1 base from V and 10 bases from J, the junction contained 5 bases not matched to a gene. Germline V lookup: CDR1 LNHDA, CDR2 SQIVND (reference sequence). Looking up the rest from reference TRBV19 and TRBJ1-1 gives the full variable domain: DGGITQSPKYLFRKEGQNVTLSCEQNLNHDAMYWYRQDPGQGLRLIYYSQIVNDFQKGDIAEGYSVSREKKESFPLTVTSAQKNPTAFYLCASSIGGQGARAFFGQGTRLTVV.

The chain carries TRBV5-1 and TRBJ1-1; a possible D gene is TRBD1 (5 bases). Per the germline V gene, CDR1 is SGHRS and CDR2 is YFSETQ. The CDR3 contains 14 residues. V lost 4 bases and J 5 bases, leaving 15 bases between the germline ends. The CDR3 region has the DNA TGCGCCAGCAGCACGGGACTGACCGGGACTGAAGCTTTCTTT. Encoded protein: CASSTGLTGTEAFF.

This clone showed up just a few times. The chain has TRBV5-1 and TRBJ2-5, with D possibly TRBD2 on 6 matching bases. With 6 bases removed from V and 4 bases from J, the gap between germline ends came to 7 bases. The germline V gene has CDR1 SGHRS and CDR2 YFSETQ. This CDR3 comprises 11 residues. Here the CDR3 reads CASMEGETQYF. The DNA of the CDR3 is TGCGCCAGCATGGAGGGAGAGACCCAGTACTTC.

This sequence joins TRBV5-1 and TRBJ2-3; D gene uncertain. The V end lost 3 bases, the J end lost 0 bases, and 14 bases lay between the germline ends. The CDR3 sequence is 16 residues long. In germline, CDR1 is SGHRS, CDR2 YFSETQ. CDR3 nucleotide sequence: TGCGCCAGCAGCTCCTTACCGGTTTATAGCACAGATACGCAGTATTTT. Its translation: CASSSLPVYSTDTQYF.

With regard to this clone: As the CDR3 is not closed by the conserved phenylalanine or tryptophan, this likely results from a read error. The chain carries TRBV10-3 and TRBJ2-2; D not certain. The CDR3 is 15 residues long. Germline CDR1 ENHRY, CDR2 SYGVKD. Deletions cut 4 bases from V and 0 bases from J, with 9 bases between. The CDR3 bases are TGTGCCATCAGTGGGAACAGCGCGAACACCGGGGAGCTGTTTGTT. This sequence encodes CAISGNSANTGELFV.

V gene TRBV18 combines with J gene TRBJ1-1; 7 positions agree with TRBD1. This CDR3 spans 16 amino acids. After removal of 3 bases from V and 2 bases from J, the junction contained 9 bases not matched to a gene. CDR1 is KGHSH, CDR2 LQKENI, per germline. The DNA for the CDR3 is TGTGCCAGCTCACCTTTGGACAGGATTTTCAACACTGAAGCTTTCTTT. Its translation: CASSPLDRIFNTEAFF.

This clone was seen only a few times. The junction departs from germline at one end; a sequencing error may be responsible. The V call is TRBV20-1, the J call TRBJ1-2; D might be TRBD1 (5 bases). This CDR3 comprises 10 residues. The germline V gene has CDR1 DFQATT and CDR2 SNEGSKA (reference sequence). The CDR3 region has the DNA TGCAGTGCTAGGTCAGGGTGGGCTAGCTTC. This codes for CSARSGWASF.

This clone turned up a few times. The chain combines TRBV28 with TRBJ1-2; 10 positions agree with TRBD1. J lost 6 bases, V lost 5 bases, and 3 bases had no gene match. The CDR3 is 13 residues long. Germline CDR1 reads MDHEN; CDR2 reads SYDVKM. For the CDR3, the DNA is TGTGCCAGCAGTGTGACAGGGGGCGATGGCTACACCTTC. Protein sequence: CASSVTGGDGYTF.

The J gene is TRBJ2-6, the V gene TRBV30, with 7 bases lining up with TRBD1. V gave up 3 bases and J gave up 2 bases; unmatched junction bases: 1. CDR3 length: 14 residues. CDR1 and CDR2 from the germline V gene are GTSNPN and SVGIG (reference sequence). As DNA, the CDR3 is TGTGCCTGGAGCCAGGGGGCTGGGGCCAACGTCCTGACTTTC. This encodes CAWSQGAGANVLTF.